These 7 T cell receptor beta chains originate from one sample sequenced in a study of memory CD4+ T cells and cytomegalovirus serostatus. Single viable CD3+CD4+CD8-CD45RO+ cells were sorted as the memory CD4+ T cells. Sequencing used immunoSEQ multiplex PCR; TCRdb keeps in-frame clones, though not all of them. The sample records roughly 49,000 clones, under 80% being singletons. Sequencing input: memory CD4+ T cells from blood. Receptors were obtained from an adult in good health and CMV-seronegative.

The chain couples TRBV5-1 to TRBJ2-1, with TRBD1 identical over 7 bases. In germline, CDR1 is SGHRS, CDR2 YFSETQ. The CDR3 has 14 amino acids. The V segment lost 3 bases and the J segment 1 base; nucleotides outside the gene matches: 1. In nucleotides, the CDR3 is TGCGCCAGCAGCTGGGGACAGTCCTACAATGAGCAGTTCTTC. Translated: CASSWGQSYNEQFF.

This sequence joins TRBV2 and TRBJ1-6; 7 bases match TRBD1. V lost 7 bases, J lost 3 bases, and 9 bases stayed unmatched. CDR1 is SNHLY, CDR2 FYNNEI, per germline. This CDR3 has 16 residues. The DNA for the CDR3 is TGTGCCAGCACCCCCCAGGGGGGAGGCTATAATTCACCCCTCCACTTT. This translates into CASTPQGGGYNSPLHF.

The rearrangement uses TRBV10-3 and TRBJ2-5, with D unclear. V was shortened by 5 bases and J by 2 bases, with 15 bases between the two germline ends. CDR3 size: 15 residues. The germline CDR1 and CDR2 sequences are ENHRY and SYGVKD. CDR3 sequence reads: CAISMDPVRQETQYF. The CDR3 DNA reads TGTGCCATCAGTATGGACCCCGTGCGTCAAGAGACCCAGTACTTC.

This clone was recorded a few times. The chain links TRBV30 to TRBJ1-2; D is ambiguous. The length of the CDR3 is 14 residues. The V and J ends lost 2 bases and 4 bases respectively, with 14 bases between them. Looked up from germline, CDR1 is GTSNPN and CDR2 is SVGIG (reference sequence). CDR3 DNA: TGTGCCTGGAGTAGGGAGCAACGACCCTATGGCTACACCTTC. Amino acids: CAWSREQRPYGYTF. Full variable domain (rest looked up from reference TRBV30 and TRBJ1-2): SQTIHQWPATLVQPVGSPLSLECTVEGTSNPNLYWYRQAAGRGLQLLFYSVGIGQISSEVPQNLSASRPQDRQFILSSKKLLLSDSGFYLCAWSREQRPYGYTFGSGTRLTVV.

Here the CDR3 DNA reads TGTGCCAGCAGCTCCCGGGCCGGGGAGACCCAGTACTTC. This gives the protein CASSSRAGETQYF. The chain recombines TRBV7-7 with TRBJ2-5; unclear D gene. The V gene lost 4 bases and the J gene lost 5 bases, with 11 bases spanning the gap. CDR3 size: 13 residues. CDR1 and CDR2 from the germline V gene are SSHAT and FNYEAQ (reference sequence).

The rearrangement joins TRBV29-1 to TRBJ2-1, with D possibly being TRBD2 (5 bases). The CDR3 runs to 12 residues. From germline, CDR1 is SQVTM and CDR2 ANQGSEA. Trimming left V 3 bases short and J 7 bases short, with 10 bases between. DNA of the CDR3: TGCAGCGTTGACGGGGTTGGAAATGAGCAGTTCTTC. This sequence encodes CSVDGVGNEQFF.

This clone came up a few times. The chain links TRBV28 to TRBJ1-4; the D is unclear. The CDR3 runs 14 residues. Trimming took off 2 bases at V and 11 bases at J, with 15 bases between the two ends. CDR1 MDHEN and CDR2 SYDVKM come from the germline V gene. The CDR3 sequence is CASSLRPAIEKLFF. CDR3 sequence (DNA): TGTGCCAGCAGTTTAAGGCCGGCCATTGAGAAACTGTTTTTT.